One and the same sample provided the 22 T cell receptor beta chains below, sequenced in a study of T cell repertoires in cytomegalovirus infection. Each CDR3 protein gets one entry after TCRdb re-called the reads with MiXCR. This sample has roughly 130,000 distinct CDR3 sequences, with roughly 25% found just once. Antigen specificity for these receptors is unknown. The sample was PBMCs, sequenced either directly or after in vitro stimulation (not recorded which). Receptors were obtained from a human donor in good health (CMV status not recorded). Some clones in this sample may be carry-over from other donors' samples.

The rearrangement joins TRBV7-2 to TRBJ1-3; 9 nucleotides agree with TRBD1. CDR3 size: 17 residues. V was clipped by 1 base and J by 5 bases; unmatched bases: 9. Germline CDR1 is SGHTA and CDR2 is FQGNSA. In DNA, the CDR3 is TGTGCCAGCAGCTTAGTCGGGGGACAGGGAGCCCGAAACACCATATATTTT. Protein: CASSLVGGQGARNTIYF.

This clonotype was observed a handful of times. This chain connects TRBV4-3 to TRBJ1-2; D uncertain. The CDR3 contains 16 residues. The V end was cut by 0 bases, the J end by 0 bases, with 11 bases between. Germline assignment: CDR1 LGHNA and CDR2 YSLEER. The CDR3 loop is CASSQDYTRANYGYTF. For the CDR3, the DNA is TGCGCCAGCAGCCAAGATTATACCAGAGCTAACTATGGCTACACCTTC.

This clonotype was counted at least ten times. This chain links TRBV12-5 with TRBJ2-2; either TRBD1 or TRBD2 may fit D (6 bases each). This CDR3 is built from 16 residues. In germline, CDR1 is LGHNT, CDR2 FRNRAP. Trimming left V 1 base short and J 1 base short, with 10 bases between. Here the CDR3 reads CASGLGGTLNTGELFF. The CDR3 DNA sequence: TGTGCTAGTGGTTTGGGCGGGACACTGAACACCGGGGAGCTGTTTTTT. The whole variable domain, remainder taken from reference TRBV12-5 and TRBJ2-2, is DARVTQTPRHKVTEMGQEVTMRCQPILGHNTVFWYRQTMMQGLELLAYFRNRAPLDDSGMPKDRFSAEMPDATLATLKIQPSEPRDSAVYFCASGLGGTLNTGELFFGEGSRLTVL.

This clonotype was observed a single time. The chain links TRBV20-1 to TRBJ2-5; the D is unclear. Per the germline V gene, CDR1 is DFQATT and CDR2 is SNEGSKA (reference sequence). V lost 3 bases and J 5 bases, leaving 19 bases between the germline ends. The CDR3 spans 15 residues. In DNA, the CDR3 is TGCAGTGCTAGTCAGGCCGGTGCCTTTGTGGAGACCCAGTACTTC. This encodes CSASQAGAFVETQYF.

This clonotype was counted between two and nine times. The rearrangement links TRBV7-9 to TRBJ1-4; 7 bases are shared with TRBD1. This CDR3 spans 15 amino acids. V dropped 5 bases and J dropped 0; count of bases not matched to a gene: 3. Germline CDR1 and CDR2: SEHNR and FQNEAQ (reference sequence). Written as DNA, the CDR3 is TGTGCCAGCAGCGTAGGGACAGCAACTAATGAAAAACTGTTTTTT. As protein: CASSVGTATNEKLFF.

The chain combines TRBV7-2 with TRBJ2-1, with 10 bases lining up with TRBD2. CDR1 SGHTA and CDR2 FQGNSA come from the germline V gene. The V and J ends lost 1 base and 7 bases, in that order; junction bases with no gene match: 4. The CDR3 runs 15 residues. CDR3 amino acids: CASSLVWTSGNEQFF. The CDR3 region has the DNA TGTGCCAGCAGCTTAGTTTGGACTAGCGGAAATGAGCAGTTCTTC. The whole variable domain, remainder taken from reference TRBV7-2 and TRBJ2-1, is GAGVSQSPSNKVTEKGKDVELRCDPISGHTALYWYRQSLGQGLEFLIYFQGNSAPDKSGLPSDRFSAERTGGSVSTLTIQRTQQEDSAVYLCASSLVWTSGNEQFFGPGTRLTVL.

This clonotype was found many times. J is TRBJ2-2 and V is TRBV7-2; 12 positions agree with TRBD2. This CDR3 spans 18 amino acids. With 5 bases clipped from V and 6 bases from J, the junction kept 13 bases outside the gene matches. The germline gives CDR1 SGHTA, CDR2 FQGNSA. The CDR3 is CASSPYVTLAGGPGELFF. As DNA, the CDR3 is TGTGCCAGCAGCCCTTACGTCACACTAGCGGGAGGTCCCGGGGAGCTGTTTTTT.

This clonotype came up many times. The chain has TRBV5-6 and TRBJ2-3; 7 nucleotides match TRBD2. The CDR3 covers 15 residues. In germline, CDR1 is SGHDT, CDR2 YYEEEE. V gave up 0 bases and J gave up 2 bases; unmatched junction bases: 3. CDR3 bases: TGTGCCAGCAGCTTGGGTCTAGCGGACACAGATACGCAGTATTTT. It specifies CASSLGLADTDTQYF.

This chain uses TRBV28 with TRBJ2-7, with D unclear. V lost 7 bases and J 0 bases, leaving 19 bases between the germline ends. Germline V gives CDR1 MDHEN, CDR2 SYDVKM. The length of the CDR3 is 16 residues. The CDR3 nucleotides read TGTGCCAGCATTCCCCATGGCAGGCAGGACTCCTACGAGCAGTACTTC. As protein: CASIPHGRQDSYEQYF.

This clonotype was observed a few times. The chain has TRBV28 and TRBJ1-4; D is unclear. V lost 6 bases and J 13 bases, leaving 12 bases between the germline ends. The length of the CDR3 is 11 residues. Germline CDR1 MDHEN, CDR2 SYDVKM. The chain's CDR3 is CASRGSGGLFF. The CDR3, as DNA: TGTGCCAGCAGGGGGTCGGGTGGACTGTTTTTT.

At least ten counts were recorded for this clonotype. V usage is TRBV12-3 or TRBV12-4 and J usage is TRBJ2-3, with D tentatively TRBD1 or TRBD2 (5 bases each). CDR3 length: 14 amino acids. Trimming pared 5 bases from V and 7 bases from J, leaving 16 bases between. CDR3 in amino acids: CASSVTGPIHTQYF. For the CDR3, the DNA is TGTGCCAGCAGTGTAACGGGACCGATCCATACGCAGTATTTT.

In this sample, this clonotype turned up a few times. The V call is TRBV15, the J call TRBJ1-1, with a weak D call TRBD1 (5 bases). Trimming took 5 bases from V and 4 from J, leaving 11 bases between them. In germline, CDR1 is LNHNV, CDR2 YYDKDF (reference sequence). This CDR3 has 13 amino acids. The CDR3 sequence is CATSDPGGTEAFF. The CDR3 bases are TGTGCCACCAGCGACCCGGGGGGCACTGAAGCTTTCTTT.

The V call is TRBV11-2, the J call TRBJ2-1; a weak D match, TRBD2 (5 bases). Trimming took off 0 bases at V and 10 bases at J, with 10 bases between the two ends. The CDR3 spans 13 residues. Germline CDR1 SGHAT, CDR2 FQNNGV. The CDR3 nucleotides are TGTGCCAGCAGCTTAGATCCTGACTACGAGCAGTTCTTC. It encodes CASSLDPDYEQFF.

This chain links TRBV6-2 or TRBV6-3 with TRBJ2-1; TRBD1 agrees at 9 bases. This CDR3 is built from 17 residues. Germline CDR1 and CDR2: MNHEY and SVGEGT. V was clipped by 4 bases and J by 6 bases; unmatched bases: 13. CDR3 in amino acids: CASSWNRDRDVGNEQFF. The DNA of the CDR3 is TGTGCCAGCAGTTGGAACCGGGACAGGGATGTTGGCAATGAGCAGTTCTTC.

This chain links TRBV12-5 with TRBJ2-3; 9 bases match TRBD1. The germline V gene has CDR1 LGHNT and CDR2 FRNRAP. Trimming removed 6 bases from V and 4 bases from J; junction bases left unmatched: 8. The CDR3 contains 15 residues. The CDR3 loop is CASGTGTGISDTQYF. In DNA, the CDR3 is TGTGCTAGTGGAACCGGGACAGGGATTTCAGATACGCAGTATTTT.

This clonotype has a handful of counts. J is TRBJ2-1 and V is TRBV12-3 or TRBV12-4; D may be TRBD2 (6 bases). Trimming removed 1 base from V and 8 bases from J, with 15 bases in between. The CDR3 sequence is 15 residues long. In nucleotides, the CDR3 is TGTGCCAGCAGTTTAGAGAGACTAGGATCCGATGAGCAGTTCTTC. This translates into CASSLERLGSDEQFF.

CDR3 region: CASSYRGNEAFF. CDR3 sequence (DNA): TGTGCCAGCAGTTACCGGGGGAATGAAGCTTTCTTT. The V and J genes are TRBV6-2 or TRBV6-3 and TRBJ1-1, with D possibly matching TRBD1 (5 bases). The CDR3 covers 12 residues. CDR1 is MNHEY, CDR2 SVGEGT, per germline. V shed 2 bases and J shed 7 bases, with 8 bases lying between them.

This rearrangement joins TRBV5-1 to TRBJ1-1, with 7 bases that match TRBD1. Germline V CDR1 and CDR2: SGHRS, YFSETQ. V was pared by 6 bases and J by 2 bases, with 13 bases of the junction left unmatched. The CDR3 is 16 amino acids. The CDR3 DNA follows: TGCGCCAGCAACTTCACCTCAAGACAGGGAAACACTGAAGCTTTCTTT. Translated, it gives CASNFTSRQGNTEAFF.

The sample holds one count of this clonotype. This clone may be a read error of a much larger clone one base away. CDR3 sequence reads: CASSPPTGGFVGELFF. DNA of the CDR3: TGTGCCAGCAGCCCACCCACTGGAGGGTTCGTCGGGGAGCTGTTTTTT. The chain joins TRBV7-3 to TRBJ2-2, with TRBD2 as a possible D gene (6 bases). The CDR3 covers 16 residues. V lost 5 bases, J lost 7 bases, and 20 bases lay in between. Germline CDR1 is SGHTA and CDR2 is FQGTGA.

This clonotype came up many times. The chain is built from TRBV4-3 and TRBJ2-5; 8 bases are a match to TRBD2. The CDR3 is made up of 17 amino acids. J was trimmed by 1 base and V by 0 bases; bases with no gene match: 7. Germline loops: CDR1 LGHNA, CDR2 YSLEER. CDR3: CASSQEALAGIQETQYF. DNA of the CDR3: TGCGCCAGCAGCCAAGAGGCCTTAGCGGGGATCCAAGAGACCCAGTACTTC.

The V call is TRBV27, the J call TRBJ2-3; possible D gene TRBD1, 5 bases. Germline CDR1 MNHEY, CDR2 SMNVEV (reference sequence). The CDR3 loop spans 12 amino acids. The ends were cut back, 6 bases at V and 2 bases at J, with 6 bases in the middle. CDR3 nucleotides: TGTGCCAGCAGAGGGGTCACAGATACGCAGTATTTT. Translation gives CASRGVTDTQYF.

In its sample, this clonotype was seen a few times. The chain joins TRBV4-3 to TRBJ2-4; D is possibly TRBD2 (6 bases). Trimming shortened V by 0 bases and J by 3 bases, and 12 bases separated the two germline ends. This CDR3 is built from 16 residues. Germline V lookup: CDR1 LGHNA, CDR2 YSLEER. The CDR3 nucleotides are TGCGCCAGCAGCCAAGAGGGACTGGGGGGCAAAAACATTCAGTACTTC. It specifies CASSQEGLGGKNIQYF.